The 21 T cell receptor beta chains below come from one sample, sequenced in a study of shared clonotypes between healthy human individuals. Some clones are missing from TCRdb's copy, which holds only in-frame ones; the method was immunoSEQ multiplex PCR. The sample yields about 2,500,000 clones, around 90% seen once. Sequences were obtained from naive CD4+ T cells sorted from blood. The subset denotes: CD45RA+ positively selected. The receptor set was obtained from a man younger than 35 in good health.

The chain recombines TRBV5-6 with TRBJ2-7; 7 positions match TRBD1. The junction had 4 bases not matched to a gene; V was cut back by 2 bases and J by 2 bases. The CDR3 totals 14 residues. CDR1 and CDR2 from the germline V gene are SGHDT and YYEEEE. In DNA form, the CDR3 reads TGTGCCAGCAGCTTACAGGGGATTGCCTACGAGCAGTACTTC. It encodes CASSLQGIAYEQYF.

The chain combines TRBV30 with TRBJ2-3, with 11 bases identical to TRBD2. The J segment lost 5 bases and the V segment lost 5 bases, leaving 3 bases of the junction unmatched. The germline V gene encodes CDR1 GTSNPN and CDR2 SVGIG (reference sequence). CDR3 length equals 13 residues. The CDR3 loop reads CAWALAGVDTQYF. The CDR3 DNA is TGTGCCTGGGCACTAGCGGGGGTAGATACGCAGTATTTT.

The V gene is TRBV4-1, the J gene TRBJ2-6; D may match TRBD1 or TRBD2 (5 bases each). CDR1 is MGHRA, CDR2 YSYEKL, per germline. Trimming removed 6 bases from V and 4 bases from J, with 25 bases in between. This CDR3 spans 19 amino acids. CDR3 amino acids: CASSPRTTLAGAGANVLTF. The CDR3, as DNA: TGCGCCAGCAGTCCGAGGACCACTCTAGCCGGGGCCGGGGCCAACGTCCTGACTTTC.

The chain joins TRBV28 to TRBJ2-5; 7 bases map to TRBD1. The end of the DNA aligns better with TRBJ2-7, so the J call may be wrong. This CDR3 spans 14 amino acids. Germline CDR1 and CDR2: MDHEN and SYDVKM. In DNA form, the CDR3 reads TGTGCCAGCAGCCCCTCGCAGGGGGTCTACGAGCAGTACTTC. It encodes CASSPSQGVYEQYF.

Notes on this clone: Other DNA sequences of this sample code for an identical CDR3. This chain links TRBV28 with TRBJ2-7, with 7 bases lining up with TRBD1. This CDR3 spans 14 amino acids. V trimming: 2 bases; J trimming: 4 bases; junction bases outside the gene matches: 5. Germline V gene sequence: CDR1 MDHEN, CDR2 SYDVKM. The CDR3 here is CASSLRGGAYEQYF. The CDR3 bases are TGTGCCAGCAGTTTAAGAGGGGGCGCGTACGAGCAGTACTTC.

J is TRBJ1-2 and V is TRBV7-2; TRBD1 is a possible D gene (5 bases). The V gene's germline CDR1 is SGHTA and CDR2 FQGNSA. Trimming cost V 2 bases and J 8 bases, with 18 bases left between them. CDR3 length: 15 amino acids. The CDR3 bases are TGTGCCAGCAGCTTACCCGGGGCCCAGGCGGTCGGCTACACCTTC. This translates into CASSLPGAQAVGYTF.

The rearrangement uses TRBV18 and TRBJ2-7, with TRBD1 identical over 10 bases. Trimming removed 0 bases from V and 6 bases from J; junction bases left unmatched: 2. CDR3 size: 14 residues. Germline CDR1 and CDR2: KGHSH and LQKENI. CDR3 loop: CASSPPGTGVEQYF. The CDR3 DNA is TGTGCCAGCTCACCACCGGGGACAGGGGTCGAGCAGTACTTC. Drawing the rest from reference TRBV18 and TRBJ2-7, the complete variable domain is NAGVMQNPRHLVRRRGQEARLRCSPMKGHSHVYWYRQLPEEGLKFMVYLQKENIIDESGMPKERFSAEFPKEGPSILRIQQVVRGDSAAYFCASSPPGTGVEQYFGPGTRLTVT.

V and J are TRBV9 and TRBJ2-3; TRBD2 aligns across 11 bases. V lost 4 bases to trimming and J lost 6 bases; unmatched junction nucleotides: 7. CDR1 is SGDLS, CDR2 YYNGEE, per germline. The CDR3 extends over 15 amino acids. The CDR3 is CASSLTSGVGDTQYF. DNA of the CDR3: TGTGCCAGCAGCCTGACTAGCGGGGTGGGGGATACGCAGTATTTT.

J is TRBJ2-3 and V is TRBV6-6; no definite D call. V lost 6 bases and J lost 0, with 10 bases in between. CDR3 length: 14 amino acids. Looked up from germline, CDR1 is MNHNY and CDR2 is SVGAGI (reference sequence). The DNA for the CDR3 is TGTGCCAGCAGGGTAACCTATAGCACAGATACGCAGTATTTT. This gives the protein CASRVTYSTDTQYF.

This rearrangement joins TRBV9 to TRBJ2-3; D remains ambiguous. V was pared by 4 bases and J by 6 bases, with 15 bases between. Germline V gives CDR1 SGDLS, CDR2 YYNGEE. The CDR3 is made up of 14 amino acids. CDR3 sequence (DNA): TGTGCCAGCAGCAACCACCCCCAGCTGGATACGCAGTATTTT. Translation gives CASSNHPQLDTQYF.

The chain links TRBV11-1 to TRBJ2-1, with 9 bases lining up with TRBD1. The germline V gene has CDR1 SGHAT and CDR2 FQDESV (reference sequence). This CDR3 spans 16 amino acids. Trimming removed 3 bases from V and 5 bases from J; junction bases left unmatched: 8. The CDR3, as DNA: TGTGCCAGCAGCTTCCGGGACAGGGTGGGTAACAATGAGCAGTTCTTC. The encoded protein is CASSFRDRVGNNEQFF.

This clone appeared once. The rearrangement joins TRBV25-1 to TRBJ1-1; no clear D. Trimming removed 2 bases at V and 9 bases at J, with 13 bases between. CDR3 length equals 13 residues. Germline V CDR1 and CDR2: MGHDK, SYGVNS. CDR3 bases: TGTGCCAGCAGTGAAGTCGGGGTCAGCCAAGCTTTCTTT. Translated, it gives CASSEVGVSQAFF.

The J gene is TRBJ2-7, the V gene TRBV19; 8 bases match TRBD2. The V and J ends lost 6 bases and 3 bases, in that order; junction bases with no gene match: 13. Germline V gene data show CDR1 as LNHDA and CDR2 as SQIVND (reference sequence). CDR3 size: 16 residues. CDR3 residues: CASSSPVTSGNYEQYF. The DNA for the CDR3 is TGTGCCAGTAGCTCCCCCGTTACTAGCGGCAACTACGAGCAGTACTTC.

The gene calls are TRBV6-7 and TRBJ2-4; D is unresolved. TRBV6-7 is given ORF status, its function remaining uncertain. The CDR3 runs to 16 residues. The V and J ends lost 8 bases and 0 bases respectively, with 17 bases between them. Written as DNA, the CDR3 is TGTGCCAGCCCTTCCTTACAGTTACTAGCCAAAAACATTCAGTACTTC. This translates into CASPSLQLLAKNIQYF.

The chain recombines TRBV19 with TRBJ1-5, with D possibly TRBD1 on 6 matching bases. Germline V gene lookup returns CDR1 LNHDA and CDR2 SQIVND (reference sequence). This CDR3 has 16 residues. Trimming cost V 1 base and J 1 base, with 11 bases left between them. The DNA for the CDR3 is TGTGCCAGTAGTATAGCAGGGGCAGGGAGCAATCAGCCCCAGCATTTT. Its translation: CASSIAGAGSNQPQHF.

The V call is TRBV6-6, the J call TRBJ1-5, with D hard to call. The germline gives CDR1 MNHNY, CDR2 SVGAGI (reference sequence). The CDR3 consists of 12 residues. V was trimmed by 5 bases and J by 5 bases, leaving 7 bases between them. The chain's CDR3 is CASSKGDQPQHF. For the CDR3, the DNA is TGTGCCAGCAGTAAAGGAGATCAGCCCCAGCATTTT.

The chain couples TRBV7-9 to TRBJ2-3, with D hard to call. Germline V lookup: CDR1 SEHNR, CDR2 FQNEAQ (reference sequence). Trimming shortened V by 2 bases and J by 6 bases, and 15 bases separated the two germline ends. The CDR3 contains 15 residues. The CDR3 protein is CASSLLLTNSDTQYF. The CDR3 coding sequence is TGTGCCAGCAGCTTACTGCTGACGAATTCGGATACGCAGTATTTT. Full variable domain (outside the CDR3, taken from reference TRBV7-9 and TRBJ2-3): DTGVSQNPRHKITKRGQNVTFRCDPISEHNRLYWYRQTLGQGPEFLTYFQNEAQLEKSRLLSDRFSAERPKGSFSTLEIQRTEQGDSAMYLCASSLLLTNSDTQYFGPGTRLTVL.

This chain joins TRBV10-1 and TRBJ2-1, with D possibly matching TRBD2 (5 bases). V lost 3 bases and J lost 6, with 12 bases in between. Germline V CDR1 and CDR2: WNHNN, SYGVQD (reference sequence). The CDR3 sequence is 14 residues long. In DNA, the CDR3 is TGCGCCAGCAGTGATCCTGGACTCGCCAATGAGCAGTTCTTC. Its translation: CASSDPGLANEQFF.

This chain uses TRBV28 with TRBJ1-3; unclear D gene. The CDR3 totals 15 residues. Germline CDR1 reads MDHEN; CDR2 reads SYDVKM. Trimming cost V 6 bases and J 4 bases, with 16 bases left between them. The CDR3 here is CASSYGRARGNTIYF. CDR3 DNA: TGTGCCAGCAGCTACGGGAGGGCCAGAGGAAACACCATATATTTT.

This clone has a handful of counts. At the DNA level, this CDR3 is encoded by other sequences in the same sample as well. V and J are TRBV5-4 and TRBJ1-6; 8 nucleotides line up with TRBD1. V shed 4 bases and J 8 bases; nucleotides not matched to a gene: 5. The CDR3 runs 14 residues. Germline values: CDR1 SGHNT, CDR2 YYREEE (reference sequence). CDR3 protein: CASSQGQGYSPLHF. The CDR3 region has the DNA TGTGCCAGCAGCCAAGGACAGGGTTATTCACCCCTCCACTTT.

The V call is TRBV9, the J call TRBJ2-7; D uncertain. The CDR3 loop spans 15 amino acids. Germline V lookup: CDR1 SGDLS, CDR2 YYNGEE. Trimming removed 4 bases from V and 1 base from J, with 15 bases in between. The CDR3 DNA is TGTGCCAGCAGCCAAGGTCTAGTTACATCCTACGAGCAGTACTTC. Translation gives CASSQGLVTSYEQYF.